The T cell receptor (beta chain) described here comes from a study of blood T cell repertoires in COVID-19. In the study overall: Acute and convalescent COVID-19 specimens originated in the United States, Italy and Spain. T cells, B-cell-depleted T cells, or PBMCs supplied cDNA or gDNA.

The CDR3 totals 13 residues. Trimming cost V 4 bases and J 7 bases, with 11 bases left between them. In the authors' methods: The assay estimated nucleated cells by amplifying reference gene primers. The repertoire was sequenced with immunoSEQ multiplex PCR; TCRdb's copy has only in-frame clones and lacks some. V and J calls and clone size follow that table, whereas D and trimming were derived from the DNA. The table lists about 320,000 clones, about 82% of them singletons, with more than 6% in the top ten. The source of this sequence is a human donor in a cohort sampled during active COVID-19. The sample comprised peripheral blood. This chain connects TRBV12-3 or TRBV12-4 to TRBJ1-5, with D perhaps TRBD1 (6 bases). CDR3 DNA: TGTGCCAGCAGTTCAGGGGATAGGCAGCCCCAGCATTTT. Residues: CASSSGDRQPQHF.